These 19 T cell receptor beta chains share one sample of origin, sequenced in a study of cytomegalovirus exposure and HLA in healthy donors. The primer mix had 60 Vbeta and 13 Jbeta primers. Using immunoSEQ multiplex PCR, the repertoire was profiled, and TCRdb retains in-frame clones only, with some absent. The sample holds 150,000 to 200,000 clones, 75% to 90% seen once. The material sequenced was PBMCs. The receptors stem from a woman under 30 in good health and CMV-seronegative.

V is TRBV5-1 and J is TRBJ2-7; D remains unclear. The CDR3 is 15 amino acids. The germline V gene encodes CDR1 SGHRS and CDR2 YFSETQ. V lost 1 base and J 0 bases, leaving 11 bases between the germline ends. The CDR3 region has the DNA TGCGCCAGCAGCTTGCAGTCATCGGGCTCCTACGAGCAGTACTTC. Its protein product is CASSLQSSGSYEQYF.

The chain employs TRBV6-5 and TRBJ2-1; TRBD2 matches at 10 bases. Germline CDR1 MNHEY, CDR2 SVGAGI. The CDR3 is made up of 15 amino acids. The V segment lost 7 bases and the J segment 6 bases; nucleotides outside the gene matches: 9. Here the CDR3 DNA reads TGTGCCAGCAAACTTAGCGGGGGGCCCACCAATGAGCAGTTCTTC. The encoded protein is CASKLSGGPTNEQFF.

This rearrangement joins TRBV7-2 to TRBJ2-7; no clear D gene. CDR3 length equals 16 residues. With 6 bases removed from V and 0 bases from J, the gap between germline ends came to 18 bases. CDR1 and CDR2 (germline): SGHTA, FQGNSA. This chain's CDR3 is CASSRPLTRSSYEQYF. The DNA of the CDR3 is TGTGCCAGCAGTCGGCCCCTAACGAGGAGCTCCTACGAGCAGTACTTC.

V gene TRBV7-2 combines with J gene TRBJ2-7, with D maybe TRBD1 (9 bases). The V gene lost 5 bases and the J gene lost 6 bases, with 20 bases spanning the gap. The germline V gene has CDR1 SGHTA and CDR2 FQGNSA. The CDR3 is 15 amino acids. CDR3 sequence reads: CASSPRGGQGGEQYF. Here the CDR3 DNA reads TGTGCCAGCAGCCCTCGGGGGGGACAGGGAGGCGAGCAGTACTTC. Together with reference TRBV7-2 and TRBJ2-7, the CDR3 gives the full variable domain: GAGVSQSPSNKVTEKGKDVELRCDPISGHTALYWYRQSLGQGLEFLIYFQGNSAPDKSGLPSDRFSAERTGGSVSTLTIQRTQQEDSAVYLCASSPRGGQGGEQYFGPGTRLTVT.

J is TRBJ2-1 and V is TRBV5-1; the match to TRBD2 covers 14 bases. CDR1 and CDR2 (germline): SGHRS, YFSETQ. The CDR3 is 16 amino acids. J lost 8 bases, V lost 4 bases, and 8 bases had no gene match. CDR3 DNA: TGCGCCAGCAGCGGGACTAGCGGGGGAGGCTGGGATGAGCAGTTCTTC. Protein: CASSGTSGGGWDEQFF.

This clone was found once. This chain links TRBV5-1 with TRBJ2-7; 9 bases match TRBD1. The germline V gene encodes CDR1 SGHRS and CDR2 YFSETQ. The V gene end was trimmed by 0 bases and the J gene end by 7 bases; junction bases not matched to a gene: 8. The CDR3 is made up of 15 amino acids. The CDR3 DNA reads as TGCGCCAGCAGCTTGGGGGGACAGGGCAAATGGGAGCAGTACTTC. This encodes CASSLGGQGKWEQYF.

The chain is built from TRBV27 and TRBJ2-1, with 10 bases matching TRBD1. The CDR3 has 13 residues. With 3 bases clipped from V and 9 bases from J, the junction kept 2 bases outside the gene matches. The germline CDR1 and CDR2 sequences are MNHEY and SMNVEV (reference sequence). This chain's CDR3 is CASSFRTGGEQFF. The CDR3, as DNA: TGTGCCAGCAGTTTTCGGACAGGGGGTGAGCAGTTCTTC.

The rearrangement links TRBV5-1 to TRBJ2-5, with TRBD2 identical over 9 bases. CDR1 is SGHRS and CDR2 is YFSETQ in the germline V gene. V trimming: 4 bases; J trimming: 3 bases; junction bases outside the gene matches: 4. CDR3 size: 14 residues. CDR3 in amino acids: CASSTTSGEETQYF. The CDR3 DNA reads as TGCGCCAGCAGCACGACTAGCGGAGAAGAGACCCAGTACTTC. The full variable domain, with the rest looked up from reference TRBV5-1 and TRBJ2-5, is KAGVTQTPRYLIKTRGQQVTLSCSPISGHRSVSWYQQTPGQGLQFLFEYFSETQRNKGNFPGRFSGRQFSNSRSEMNVSTLELGDSALYLCASSTTSGEETQYFGPGTRLLVL.

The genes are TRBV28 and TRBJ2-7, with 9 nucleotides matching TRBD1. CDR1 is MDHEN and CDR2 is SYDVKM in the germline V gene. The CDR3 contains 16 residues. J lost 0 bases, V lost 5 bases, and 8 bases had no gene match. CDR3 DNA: TGTGCCAGCAGTCTACCGGGACAGGGTTCCTCCTACGAGCAGTACTTC. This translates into CASSLPGQGSSYEQYF.

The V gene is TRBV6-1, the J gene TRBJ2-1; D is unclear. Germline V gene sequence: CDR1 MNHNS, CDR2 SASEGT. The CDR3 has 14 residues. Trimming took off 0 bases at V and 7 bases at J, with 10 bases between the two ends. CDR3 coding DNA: TGTGCCAGCAGTGAAGCGCTTCGGAGTAATGAGCAGTTCTTC. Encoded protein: CASSEALRSNEQFF.

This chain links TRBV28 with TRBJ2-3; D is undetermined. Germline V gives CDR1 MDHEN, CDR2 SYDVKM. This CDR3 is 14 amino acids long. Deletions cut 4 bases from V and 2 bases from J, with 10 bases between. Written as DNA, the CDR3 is TGTGCCAGCAGTTCCCCTAGTGCCACAGATACGCAGTATTTT. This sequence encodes CASSSPSATDTQYF.

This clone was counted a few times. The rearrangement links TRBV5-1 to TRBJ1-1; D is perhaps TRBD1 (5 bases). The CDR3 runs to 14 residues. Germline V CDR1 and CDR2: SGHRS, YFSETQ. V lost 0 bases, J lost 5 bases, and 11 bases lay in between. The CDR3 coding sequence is TGCGCCAGCAGCTTGGCGTCAGGGAAAACTGAAGCTTTCTTT. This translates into CASSLASGKTEAFF.

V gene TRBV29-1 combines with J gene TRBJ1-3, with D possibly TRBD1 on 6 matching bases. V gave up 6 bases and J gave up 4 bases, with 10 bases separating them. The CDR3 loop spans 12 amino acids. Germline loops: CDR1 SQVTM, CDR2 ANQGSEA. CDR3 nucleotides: TGCAGCGTGGGGGACACGGGAAACACCATATATTTT. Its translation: CSVGDTGNTIYF.

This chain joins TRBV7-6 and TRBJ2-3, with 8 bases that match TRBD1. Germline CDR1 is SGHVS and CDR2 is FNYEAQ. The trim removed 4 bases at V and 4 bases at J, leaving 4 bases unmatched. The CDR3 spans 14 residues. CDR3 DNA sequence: TGTGCCAGCAGCTCGGACAGGGACGCAGATACGCAGTATTTT. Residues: CASSSDRDADTQYF.

DNA of the CDR3: TGTGCCTGGAGTCTAGCGGGAGGGCCTCGTTACGAGCAGTACTTC. It codes for CAWSLAGGPRYEQYF. This chain connects TRBV30 to TRBJ2-7, with 12 bases that match TRBD2. Germline V CDR1 and CDR2: GTSNPN, SVGIG (reference sequence). The CDR3 contains 15 residues. V gave up 2 bases and J gave up 4 bases; unmatched junction bases: 6.

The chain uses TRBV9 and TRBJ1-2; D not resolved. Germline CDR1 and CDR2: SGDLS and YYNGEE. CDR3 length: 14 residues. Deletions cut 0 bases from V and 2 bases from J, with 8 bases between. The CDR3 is CASSVVAVNYGYTF. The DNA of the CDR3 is TGTGCCAGCAGCGTAGTAGCGGTAAACTATGGCTACACCTTC.

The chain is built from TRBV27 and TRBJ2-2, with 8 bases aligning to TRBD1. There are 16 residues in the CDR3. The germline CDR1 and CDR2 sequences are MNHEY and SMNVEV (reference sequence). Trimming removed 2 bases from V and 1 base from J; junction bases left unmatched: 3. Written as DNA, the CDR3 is TGTGCCAGCAGTTTAAGGGGACAGGTGAACACCGGGGAGCTGTTTTTT. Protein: CASSLRGQVNTGELFF.

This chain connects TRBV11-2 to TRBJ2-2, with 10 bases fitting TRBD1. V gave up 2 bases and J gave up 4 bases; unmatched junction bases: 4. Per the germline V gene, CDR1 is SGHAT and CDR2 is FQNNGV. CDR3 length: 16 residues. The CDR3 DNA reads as TGTGCCAGCAGCTTATGGGACAGGGGATTCACCGGGGAGCTGTTTTTT. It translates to CASSLWDRGFTGELFF.

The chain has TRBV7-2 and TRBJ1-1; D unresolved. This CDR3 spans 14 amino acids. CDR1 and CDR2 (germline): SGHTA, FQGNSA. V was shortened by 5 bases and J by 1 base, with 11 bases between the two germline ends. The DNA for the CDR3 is TGTGCCAGCAGCGTAGATCACTGGAACACTGAAGCTTTCTTT. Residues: CASSVDHWNTEAFF.